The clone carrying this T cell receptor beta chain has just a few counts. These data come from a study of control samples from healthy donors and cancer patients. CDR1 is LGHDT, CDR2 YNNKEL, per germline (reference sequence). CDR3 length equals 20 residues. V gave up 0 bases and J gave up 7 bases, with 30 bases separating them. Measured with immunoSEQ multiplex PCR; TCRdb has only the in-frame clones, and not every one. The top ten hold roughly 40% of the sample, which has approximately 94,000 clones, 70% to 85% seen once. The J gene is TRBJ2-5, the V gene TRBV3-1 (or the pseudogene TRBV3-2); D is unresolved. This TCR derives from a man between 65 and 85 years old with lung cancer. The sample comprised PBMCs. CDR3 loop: CASSQEYVLLGVLHDGTQYF. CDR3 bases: TGTGCCAGCAGCCAAGAATATGTTTTATTAGGAGTACTTCACGACGGGACCCAGTACTTC.